The next 5 T cell receptor beta chains were all read from a single sample in a study of T cell responses to AZD1222 COVID-19 vaccine. Here immunoSEQ multiplex PCR was the method, and the copy in TCRdb shows in-frame clones only, minus some. The sample shows roughly 120,000 clones, 80% to 95% of them seen only once. The starting material was peripheral blood, obtained 28 days after the second dose of the MenACWY control vaccine. The receptors here all came from an adult who received the MenACWY meningococcal vaccine as a control.

This chain connects TRBV5-4 to TRBJ2-1, with unresolved D. The CDR3 runs 15 residues. Deletions cut 4 bases from V and 0 bases from J, with 11 bases between. Germline loops: CDR1 SGHNT, CDR2 YYREEE (reference sequence). The CDR3 DNA is TGTGCCAGCAGCCCTGACCAGAGCTCCTACAATGAGCAGTTCTTC. Translated: CASSPDQSSYNEQFF.

This chain connects TRBV29-1 to TRBJ2-7, with a tentative D call TRBD1 (6 bases). The CDR3 runs to 12 residues. CDR1 is SQVTM and CDR2 is ANQGSEA in the germline V gene. V was pared by 6 bases and J by 2 bases, with 11 bases between. CDR3 nucleotide sequence: TGCAGCGTGAGGGACACTACCTACGAGCAGTACTTC. Protein: CSVRDTTYEQYF.

V and J are TRBV3-1 (or the pseudogene TRBV3-2) and TRBJ1-6, with 7 bases identical to TRBD1. Germline-derived CDR1 and CDR2 are LGHDT and YNNKEL (reference sequence). The CDR3 has 14 residues. The V gene end was trimmed by 4 bases and the J gene end by 7 bases; junction bases not matched to a gene: 4. CDR3 protein: CASSPGQLNSPLHF. Written as DNA, the CDR3 is TGTGCCAGCAGCCCGGGACAGTTAAATTCACCCCTCCACTTT.

The sample holds one count of this clone. This chain joins TRBV5-1 and TRBJ2-7; 16 nucleotides agree with TRBD2. With 4 bases clipped from V and 6 bases from J, the junction kept 4 bases outside the gene matches. There are 15 residues in the CDR3. The V gene's germline CDR1 is SGHRS and CDR2 YFSETQ. The CDR3 region is CASSTGLAGGAEQYV. The DNA of the CDR3 is TGCGCCAGCAGCACGGGACTAGCGGGGGGGGCCGAGCAGTACGTC.

The rearrangement joins TRBV3-1 (or the pseudogene TRBV3-2) to TRBJ2-2; 8 positions match TRBD2. CDR3 size: 16 residues. V was pared by 1 base and J by 4 bases, with 5 bases of the junction left unmatched. CDR1 is LGHDT and CDR2 is YNNKEL in the germline V gene (reference sequence). The CDR3 DNA sequence: TGTGCCAGCAGCCAAGGCTACGGGAGGGCCACCGGGGAGCTGTTTTTT. Translation: CASSQGYGRATGELFF.